The sequence of this T cell receptor beta chain was determined in a study of T cells in localized non-small cell lung cancer. Comments on this clone: The target antigen is unknown.

Only in-frame clones appear in the TCRdb table, and some are missing; sequencing was by immunoSEQ multiplex PCR. Altogether over 30,000 clones are present, about 87% being singletons, with the ten largest covering around 2.9%. Findings and caveats of the study: Adjacent uninvolved lung had the highest clonality, suggesting focused antigen responses.

The receptor comes from a woman aged 35 to 75 with stage I lung adenocarcinoma. This specimen was peripheral blood, taken before any cancer treatment.

CDR3 sequence (DNA): TGCGCCAGCAGCTTCCAGGGGGCGCGGGGGCTCAACGAGCAGTACTTC. This translates into CASSFQGARGLNEQYF. The rearrangement joins TRBV5-1 to TRBJ2-7; weak D call: TRBD1 (8 bases). Germline CDR1 and CDR2: SGHRS and YFSETQ. This CDR3 contains 16 residues. Trimming stripped 2 bases from V and 5 bases from J, with 20 bases between.